This T cell receptor beta chain comes out of a study of shared clonotypes between healthy human individuals. Overall study results and limits: The researchers took only blood, and tissue repertoires probably look different.

CDR1 is SGHTA, CDR2 FQGNSA, per germline. V was clipped by 4 bases and J by 7 bases; unmatched bases: 1. This CDR3 spans 12 amino acids. For this clone: Its antigen remains unknown. The sample carries other DNA sequences with the same CDR3.

The genomic DNA of each subset was split evenly across several immunoSEQ plates. Assay used: immunoSEQ multiplex PCR; TCRdb lists only in-frame clones, some missing. The sample lists 400,000 to 500,000 clones, around 80% seen once, with approximately 12% in the top ten. The receptor's source is a woman in her thirties or forties in good health. Some clones in this sample may be carry-over from other donors' samples. The sequenced material came from PBMCs. The chain carries TRBV7-2 and TRBJ1-5, with TRBD1 identical over 7 bases. The DNA of the CDR3 is TGTGCCAGCAGCTCGACAGGGCAGCCCCAGCATTTT. Protein: CASSSTGQPQHF. The full variable domain, in which reference TRBV7-2 and TRBJ1-5 provide the parts outside the CDR3, is GAGVSQSPSNKVTEKGKDVELRCDPISGHTALYWYRQSLGQGLEFLIYFQGNSAPDKSGLPSDRFSAERTGGSVSTLTIQRTQQEDSAVYLCASSSTGQPQHFGDGTRLSIL.